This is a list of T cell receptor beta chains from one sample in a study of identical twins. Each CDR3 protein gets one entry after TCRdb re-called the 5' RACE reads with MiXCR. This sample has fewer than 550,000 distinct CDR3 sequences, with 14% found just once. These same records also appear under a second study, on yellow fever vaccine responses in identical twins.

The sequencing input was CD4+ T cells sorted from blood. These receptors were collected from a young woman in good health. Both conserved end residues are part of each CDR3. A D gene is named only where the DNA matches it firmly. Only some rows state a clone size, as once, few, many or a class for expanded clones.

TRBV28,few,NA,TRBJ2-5,CASLRQTQETQYF,TGTGCCAGCCTTCGACAGACCCAAGAGACCCAGTACTTC
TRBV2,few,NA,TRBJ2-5,CASSEATQGVTQYF,TGTGCCAGCAGTGAAGCAACACAGGGTGTGACCCAGTACTTC
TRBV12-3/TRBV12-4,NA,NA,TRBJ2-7,CASSFAQGSYEQYF,TGTGCCAGCAGTTTCGCCCAGGGCTCCTACGAGCAGTACTTC
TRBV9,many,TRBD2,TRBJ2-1,CASTRTSGGANNEQFF,TGTGCCAGCACCCGGACTAGCGGGGGGGCCAACAATGAGCAGTTCTTC
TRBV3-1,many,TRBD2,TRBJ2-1,CASSQELPGLAGENEQFF,TGTGCCAGCAGCCAAGAGCTTCCGGGACTAGCGGGGGAAAATGAGCAGTTCTTC
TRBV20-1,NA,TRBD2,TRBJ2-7,CSGRGLAEPGEQYF,TGCAGTGGGAGAGGACTAGCGGAGCCTGGCGAGCAGTACTTC
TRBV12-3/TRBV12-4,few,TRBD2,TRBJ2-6,CASTLGGAGANVLTF,TGTGCCAGCACCCTGGGGGGGGCTGGGGCCAACGTCCTGACTTTC
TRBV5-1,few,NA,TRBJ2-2,CASSLEGGDTGELFF,TGCGCCAGCAGCTTGGAGGGAGGCGATACCGGGGAGCTGTTTTTT
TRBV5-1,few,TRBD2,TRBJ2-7,CASSLYQRERSYEQYF,TGCGCCAGCAGCTTGTATCAGCGGGAGAGGTCCTACGAGCAGTACTTC
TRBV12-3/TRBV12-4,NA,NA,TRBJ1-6,CASRSNRTFTLHF,TGTGCCAGCCGATCGAACAGAACCTTCACCCTCCACTTT
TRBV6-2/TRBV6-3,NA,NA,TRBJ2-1,CASRLGLSSYNEQFF,TGTGCCAGCAGGTTGGGATTGAGCTCCTACAATGAGCAGTTCTTC
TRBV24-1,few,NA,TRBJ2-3,CATSDPTAGASTQYF,TGTGCCACCAGTGATCCGACCGCGGGGGCAAGTACGCAGTATTTT
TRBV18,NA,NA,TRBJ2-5,CASSPPGIQETQYF,TGTGCCAGCTCACCACCGGGAATACAAGAGACCCAGTACTTC
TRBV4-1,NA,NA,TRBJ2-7,CASSQTVTLDQYF,TGCGCCAGCAGCCAGACCGTAACACTAGACCAGTACTTC
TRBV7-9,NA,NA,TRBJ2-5,CASSLGGDQETQYF,TGTGCCAGCAGCCTTGGAGGGGACCAAGAGACCCAGTACTTC
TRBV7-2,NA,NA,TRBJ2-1,CASSSGTHAVNEQFF,TGTGCCAGCAGCTCCGGGACTCACGCCGTCAATGAGCAGTTCTTC
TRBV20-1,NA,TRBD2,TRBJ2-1,CSATSPKTSGRGEQFF,TGCAGTGCGACCAGCCCGAAGACTAGCGGGAGGGGTGAGCAGTTCTTC
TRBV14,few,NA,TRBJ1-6,CASSHSNSPLHF,TGTGCCAGCAGCCACTCTAATTCACCCCTCCACTTT
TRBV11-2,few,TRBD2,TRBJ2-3,CASSARRLAVRDTQYF,TGTGCCAGCAGCGCCCGAAGACTAGCGGTCCGAGATACGCAGTATTTT
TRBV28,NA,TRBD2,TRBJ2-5,CASSPKAGTSGRRGETQYF,TGTGCCAGCAGCCCCAAAGCCGGGACTAGCGGGAGACGGGGAGAGACCCAGTACTTC
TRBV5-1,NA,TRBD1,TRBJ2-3,CASSLGQGNTDTQYF,TGCGCCAGCAGCTTGGGACAGGGAAACACAGATACGCAGTATTTT
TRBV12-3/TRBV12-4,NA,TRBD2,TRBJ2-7,CASSLATSGMREQHF,TGTGCCAGCAGTTTAGCGACTAGCGGGATGAGGGAGCAGCACTTC
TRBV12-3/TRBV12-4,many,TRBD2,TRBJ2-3,CASSFFASGTRNTQYF,TGTGCCAGCAGTTTTTTTGCTAGCGGGACACGGAATACGCAGTATTTT
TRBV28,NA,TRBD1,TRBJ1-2,CASSSTGGGNYGYTF,TGTGCCAGCAGTTCGACAGGGGGCGGTAACTATGGCTACACCTTC
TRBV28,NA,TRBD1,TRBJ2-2,CASIRPGQTNTGELFF,TGTGCCAGCATTCGTCCGGGACAGACTAACACCGGGGAGCTGTTTTTT